The 24 T cell receptor beta chains below all came from one sample that was sequenced in a study of identical twins. TCRdb reanalysed the 5' RACE reads using MiXCR and keeps one entry per CDR3 protein. The table shows hundreds of thousands of distinct CDR3 sequences, with 8.5% to 9% occurring only once. Separately, the same data were catalogued under a study of yellow fever vaccine responses in identical twins.

Sequencing was performed on PBMCs. The origin of the receptors is a woman aged 18-30 years in good health.

This chain joins TRBV20-1 and TRBJ1-4; 8 bases align to TRBD1. In germline, CDR1 is DFQATT, CDR2 SNEGSKA (reference sequence). This CDR3 is built from 13 residues. V lost 5 bases to trimming and J lost 8 bases; unmatched junction nucleotides: 7. The CDR3 protein is CSARRDRTEKLFF. The DNA of the CDR3 is TGCAGTGCTCGCCGGGACAGGACAGAAAAACTGTTTTTT.

A single count supports this clonotype. The chain has TRBV7-2 and TRBJ1-1; a weak D match, TRBD1 (5 bases). This CDR3 is built from 13 residues. From germline, CDR1 is SGHTA and CDR2 FQGNSA. V lost 8 bases and J 1 base, leaving 11 bases between the germline ends. CDR3 loop: CASGAEKNTEAFF. The CDR3 DNA sequence: TGTGCCAGCGGGGCGGAGAAGAACACTGAAGCTTTCTTT.

This clonotype was seen a few times. The chain recombines TRBV28 with TRBJ2-7; no clear D. Germline-derived CDR1 and CDR2 are MDHEN and SYDVKM. The V end lost 3 bases, the J end lost 0 bases, and 15 bases lay between the germline ends. The CDR3 sequence is 16 residues long. Here the CDR3 reads CASSLSVGRSSYEQYF. The CDR3 bases are TGTGCCAGCAGTTTGTCAGTCGGGCGCTCCTCCTACGAGCAGTACTTC.

This clonotype was found a few times. The chain combines TRBV4-3 with TRBJ2-2; a weak D match, TRBD1 (6 bases). Germline V gene lookup returns CDR1 LGHNA and CDR2 YSLEER. The CDR3 has 13 residues. The ends were cut back, 0 bases at V and 12 bases at J, with 11 bases in the middle. CDR3 bases: TGCGCCAGCAGCCAAGATCGCACAGGGAAGCTGTTTTTT. This translates into CASSQDRTGKLFF.

At least ten counts were recorded for this clonotype. The chain uses TRBV29-1 and TRBJ2-5, with TRBD1 matching 9 bases. Losses at the gene ends were 7 bases for V and 5 bases for J; bases not matched to a gene: 11. The CDR3 totals 14 residues. Germline CDR1 and CDR2: SQVTM and ANQGSEA. The CDR3 DNA follows: TGCAGCGCAGACCTGGACAGGGGAATGGAGACCCAGTACTTC. It encodes CSADLDRGMETQYF.

The rearrangement uses TRBV29-1 and TRBJ2-1, with a tentative D call TRBD2 (6 bases). V lost 8 bases and J lost 6, with 26 bases in between. This CDR3 spans 16 amino acids. The germline V gene has CDR1 SQVTM and CDR2 ANQGSEA. The CDR3 loop reads CSTRLPTGTEGNEQFF. Here the CDR3 DNA reads TGCAGCACTCGACTACCAACCGGGACTGAGGGCAATGAGCAGTTCTTC.

The genes are TRBV27 and TRBJ2-1, with 9 bases identical to TRBD1. With 4 bases clipped from V and 10 bases from J, the junction kept 11 bases outside the gene matches. This CDR3 has 15 residues. CDR1 is MNHEY, CDR2 SMNVEV, per germline (reference sequence). CDR3 residues: CASSSRQGELLEQFF. The CDR3 bases are TGTGCCAGCAGTTCCCGACAGGGGGAACTCCTCGAGCAGTTCTTC.

The chain is built from TRBV27 and TRBJ2-3, with 7 nucleotides matching TRBD1. J lost 5 bases, V lost 5 bases, and 7 bases had no gene match. Germline CDR1 reads MNHEY; CDR2 reads SMNVEV (reference sequence). The CDR3 contains 14 residues. The CDR3 loop is CASSPDRDEDTQYF. Written as DNA, the CDR3 is TGTGCCAGCAGTCCAGACAGGGACGAAGATACGCAGTATTTT.

This clonotype was counted at least ten times. This chain joins TRBV7-7 and TRBJ2-3; TRBD2 matches 7 bases. Trimming at V came to 11 bases and at J to 4 bases, leaving 9 bases not matched to a gene. The CDR3 is 13 residues long. The germline V gene encodes CDR1 SSHAT and CDR2 FNYEAQ (reference sequence). Here the CDR3 DNA reads TGTGCCTCATCGGCTAGCGGAGCAGATACGCAGTATTTT. This codes for CASSASGADTQYF.

V and J are TRBV2 and TRBJ1-1; no reliable D call. CDR3 length: 15 residues. Germline V gives CDR1 SNHLY, CDR2 FYNNEI. The V gene lost 5 bases and the J gene lost 1 base, with 14 bases spanning the gap. CDR3 region: CASSYEFLWNTEAFF. The CDR3 DNA reads TGTGCCAGCAGTTACGAATTTCTCTGGAACACTGAAGCTTTCTTT.

This clonotype was seen repeatedly, ten times or more. The chain employs TRBV28 and TRBJ1-1; D is ambiguous. Germline V CDR1 and CDR2: MDHEN, SYDVKM. Trimming left V 2 bases short and J 8 bases short, with 9 bases between. The length of the CDR3 is 12 residues. CDR3 nucleotide sequence: TGTGCCAGCAGTTTAAGGCTGGTCGAAGCTTTCTTT. Residues: CASSLRLVEAFF.

V gene TRBV6-2 or TRBV6-3 combines with J gene TRBJ1-1; D remains unclear. V was trimmed by 11 bases and J by 5 bases, leaving 12 bases between them. This CDR3 spans 11 amino acids. Germline CDR1 is MNHEY and CDR2 is SVGEGT. Written as DNA, the CDR3 is TGTGCCGCGGCGGAGGGAACTGAAGCTTTCTTT. The encoded protein is CAAAEGTEAFF.

This clonotype came up a few times. The V and J genes are TRBV4-3 and TRBJ1-1; D not certain. From germline, CDR1 is LGHNA and CDR2 YSLEER. CDR3 length equals 14 residues. Deletions cut 0 bases from V and 1 base from J, with 6 bases between. CDR3 in amino acids: CASSQDPTNTEAFF. The CDR3 DNA follows: TGCGCCAGCAGCCAAGATCCAACGAACACTGAAGCTTTCTTT.

The sample holds a few counts of this clonotype. The chain uses TRBV12-3 or TRBV12-4 and TRBJ2-1, with D maybe TRBD1 (6 bases). Trimming pared 1 base from V and 6 bases from J, leaving 7 bases between. The CDR3 loop spans 13 amino acids. The CDR3 bases are TGTGCCAGCAGTTTAGACAGGGTCAATGAGCAGTTCTTC. It yields the protein CASSLDRVNEQFF.

This clonotype occurred a few times. The rearrangement uses TRBV7-6 and TRBJ2-3; 10 nucleotides match TRBD2. The CDR3 runs 14 residues. Germline V gene lookup returns CDR1 SGHVS and CDR2 FNYEAQ. V shed 6 bases and J 6 bases; nucleotides not matched to a gene: 6. For the CDR3, the DNA is TGTGCCAGCAGTTCAGCGGGGGGGCTGGATACGCAGTATTTT. Its protein is CASSSAGGLDTQYF. The full variable domain, completed using reference TRBV7-6 and TRBJ2-3, is GAGVSQSPRYKVTKRGQDVALRCDPISGHVSLYWYRQALGQGPEFLTYFNYEAQQDKSGLPNDRFSAERPEGSISTLTIQRTEQRDSAMYRCASSSAGGLDTQYFGPGTRLTVL.

This clonotype was counted at least ten times. The junction departs from the called germline gene at one end, perhaps through a read error. The chain has TRBV7-7 and TRBJ2-5; 11 nucleotides match TRBD2. The CDR3 spans 15 residues. Germline CDR1 SSHAT, CDR2 FNYEAQ (reference sequence). This chain's CDR3 is CASSPGTSGQETQYF. Written as DNA, the CDR3 is TGTGCTAGCAGCCCAGGGACTAGCGGACAAGAGACCCAGTACTTC.

This clonotype was found once. The V and J genes are TRBV20-1 and TRBJ2-7; D uncertain. This CDR3 contains 16 residues. V was shortened by 0 bases and J by 5 bases, with 20 bases between the two germline ends. The V gene's germline CDR1 is DFQATT and CDR2 SNEGSKA (reference sequence). CDR3 nucleotides: TGCAGTGCTAGAGATCCGGTCTTAGGCTTCACCCACGAGCAGTACTTC. Translating gives CSARDPVLGFTHEQYF.

The chain joins TRBV19 to TRBJ1-2, with TRBD1 matching 9 bases. CDR3 length: 13 amino acids. Germline V gene lookup returns CDR1 LNHDA and CDR2 SQIVND (reference sequence). With V trimmed by 5 bases and J by 6 bases, 4 bases remained unmatched. The CDR3 is CASSGGTGNGYTF. Written as DNA, the CDR3 is TGTGCCAGTAGTGGAGGGACAGGGAATGGCTACACCTTC. The whole variable domain, filled in from reference TRBV19 and TRBJ1-2, reads DGGITQSPKYLFRKEGQNVTLSCEQNLNHDAMYWYRQDPGQGLRLIYYSQIVNDFQKGDIAEGYSVSREKKESFPLTVTSAQKNPTAFYLCASSGGTGNGYTFGSGTRLTVV.

Many counts were recorded for this clonotype. The chain carries TRBV12-3 or TRBV12-4 and TRBJ2-5, with TRBD2 identical over 15 bases. V dropped 5 bases and J dropped 5; count of bases not matched to a gene: 6. The CDR3 is 16 amino acids. CDR3 loop: CASSRTSGGAWETQYF. The CDR3, as DNA: TGTGCCAGCAGTAGGACTAGCGGGGGGGCCTGGGAGACCCAGTACTTC.

The V and J genes are TRBV29-1 and TRBJ1-2, with TRBD1 matching 8 bases. Germline-derived CDR1 and CDR2 are SQVTM and ANQGSEA. The CDR3 loop spans 11 amino acids. V gave up 4 bases and J gave up 6 bases; unmatched junction bases: 1. CDR3 amino acids: CSVADRDGYTF. In DNA, the CDR3 is TGCAGCGTTGCGGACAGGGATGGCTACACCTTC.

This chain uses TRBV10-3 with TRBJ2-3; 8 bases are a match to TRBD2. Germline CDR1 and CDR2: ENHRY and SYGVKD. V gave up 6 bases and J gave up 2 bases; unmatched junction bases: 10. The CDR3 length is 16 residues. CDR3 sequence (DNA): TGTGCCATCAGGGGGGTAGCGGGACCAACCACAGATACGCAGTATTTT. Protein sequence: CAIRGVAGPTTDTQYF.

About this clonotype itself: A much larger clone is a single base away; this may be a read error. The chain carries TRBV20-1 and TRBJ2-1; tentative D call: TRBD1 (6 bases). This CDR3 comprises 14 residues. From germline, CDR1 is DFQATT and CDR2 SNEGSKA (reference sequence). V lost 3 bases and J lost 7, with 16 bases in between. As DNA, the CDR3 is TGCAGTGCTAGCCTCGACCCAGGGGTTAATGAGCAGTTCTTC. It codes for CSASLDPGVNEQFF.

This clonotype has only a few counts. The chain carries TRBV7-9 and TRBJ2-5; D possibly corresponds to TRBD1 (5 bases). V lost 3 bases and J 5 bases, leaving 19 bases between the germline ends. Germline-derived CDR1 and CDR2 are SEHNR and FQNEAQ (reference sequence). The CDR3 is made up of 16 amino acids. The CDR3: CASSFVSRVGEETQYF. CDR3 bases: TGTGCCAGCAGCTTCGTGTCCAGGGTCGGTGAGGAGACCCAGTACTTC.

This clonotype was seen a handful of times. The chain is built from TRBV19 and TRBJ1-5; maybe TRBD1 (5 bases). V was clipped by 7 bases and J by 9 bases, with 13 bases between them. Germline-derived CDR1 and CDR2 are LNHDA and SQIVND (reference sequence). The CDR3 length is 12 residues. CDR3 DNA sequence: TGTGCCAGTAACCGGGCCGGGGGGCCCCAGCATTTT. Amino acid sequence: CASNRAGGPQHF.